These 29 T cell receptor beta chains came from one sample sequenced in a study of T cell responses to AZD1222 COVID-19 vaccine. Libraries were prepared by immunoSEQ multiplex PCR; TCRdb keeps only in-frame clonotypes and omits some of them. This table holds around 86,000 clones, roughly 89% found once. The specimen comprised peripheral blood, sampled on day 0 of AZD1222 vaccination. Receptors originate from an adult in good health.

The rearrangement joins TRBV24-1 to TRBJ2-3; D might be TRBD1 or TRBD2, each matching 5 bases. The length of the CDR3 is 16 residues. Deletions cut 3 bases from V and 0 bases from J, with 12 bases between. Germline V gene sequence: CDR1 KGHDR, CDR2 SFDVKD. CDR3 coding DNA: TGTGCCACCAGTGATCCATCCGGGGCGAGCACAGATACGCAGTATTTT. Protein product: CATSDPSGASTDTQYF.

This chain connects TRBV28 to TRBJ1-2; D is perhaps TRBD1 (6 bases). In germline, CDR1 is MDHEN, CDR2 SYDVKM. Trimming pared 2 bases from V and 1 base from J, leaving 14 bases between. The CDR3 runs 16 residues. CDR3 nucleotide sequence: TGTGCCAGCAGTTTAGAGCCGGGACAAATTAACTATGGCTACACCTTC. It translates to CASSLEPGQINYGYTF.

The chain couples TRBV6-5 to TRBJ2-3; TRBD1 aligns across 10 bases. Germline trimming cut 6 bases from V and 4 bases from J; bases unmatched to any gene: 7. The CDR3 length is 15 residues. The germline CDR1 and CDR2 sequences are MNHEY and SVGAGI. The CDR3 spells CASRPGQGFSDTQYF. The CDR3 nucleotides are TGTGCCAGCAGACCGGGACAGGGGTTTTCAGATACGCAGTATTTT.

This clone came up a few times. This chain uses TRBV11-1 with TRBJ2-7; D remains ambiguous. CDR3 length: 13 amino acids. Trimming removed 1 base from V and 4 bases from J, with 8 bases in between. Per the germline V gene, CDR1 is SGHAT and CDR2 is FQDESV (reference sequence). CDR3 in DNA: TGTGCCAGCAGCTTAGGGGGTCGGTACGAGCAGTACTTC. Translation gives CASSLGGRYEQYF.

J is TRBJ2-3 and V is TRBV7-5; the table's D gene call, TRBD2, was not cross checked with the DNA. TRBV7-5 is designated a pseudogene. CDR3 length equals 17 residues. Written as DNA, the CDR3 is TGTGCCAGAAGCCTCCCAGTGCTCCAGCGGGGCACAGATACGCAGTATTTT. It translates to CARSLPVLQRGTDTQYF.

The chain couples TRBV7-9 to TRBJ2-4, with 8 positions matching TRBD2. Germline CDR1 reads SEHNR; CDR2 reads FQNEAQ (reference sequence). This CDR3 comprises 18 residues. The junction had 7 bases not matched to a gene; V was cut back by 0 bases and J by 0 bases. The CDR3 DNA follows: TGTGCCAGCAGCTTAGCCGGGGGGGGCTCCCTAGCCAAAAACATTCAGTACTTC. Protein product: CASSLAGGGSLAKNIQYF.

The V call is TRBV5-1, the J call TRBJ1-4; D is unresolved. CDR3 length: 13 residues. The V and J ends lost 5 bases and 8 bases respectively, with 13 bases between them. Germline CDR1 reads SGHRS; CDR2 reads YFSETQ. CDR3 sequence (DNA): TGCGCCAGCAGGGGTCTCGAGGAGGAAAAACTGTTTTTT. It specifies CASRGLEEEKLFF.

The rearrangement uses TRBV3-1 (or the pseudogene TRBV3-2) and TRBJ1-2, with D possibly TRBD1 on 6 matching bases. The CDR3 length is 16 residues. CDR1 and CDR2 from the germline V gene are LGHDT and YNNKEL (reference sequence). Trimming stripped 2 bases from V and 7 bases from J, with 20 bases between. The CDR3 region is CASSQNRGESVRGYTF. The CDR3 DNA reads as TGTGCCAGCAGCCAAAATAGGGGGGAAAGTGTGCGTGGCTACACCTTC.

This chain connects TRBV18 to TRBJ1-1, with D perhaps TRBD1 (5 bases). V was trimmed by 2 bases and J by 5 bases, leaving 15 bases between them. There are 15 residues in the CDR3. Germline loops: CDR1 KGHSH, CDR2 LQKENI. CDR3: CASSPSDRGGTEAFF. The CDR3 region has the DNA TGTGCCAGCTCACCATCCGACCGGGGGGGAACTGAAGCTTTCTTT.

This chain uses TRBV7-2 with TRBJ1-1; 10 nucleotides line up with TRBD1. The germline gives CDR1 SGHTA, CDR2 FQGNSA. V dropped 7 bases and J dropped 3; count of bases not matched to a gene: 2. The CDR3 spans 13 residues. DNA for the CDR3: TGTGCCAGCAAGGGACAGGGGTACACTGAAGCTTTCTTT. This encodes CASKGQGYTEAFF.

The chain recombines TRBV7-8 with TRBJ1-5, with 8 bases that match TRBD1. The CDR3 has 17 amino acids. Germline CDR1 reads SGHVS; CDR2 reads FQNEAQ. The J segment lost 8 bases and the V segment lost 2 bases, leaving 14 bases of the junction unmatched. CDR3 sequence reads: CASSLRYGTGSSKPQHF. CDR3 nucleotide sequence: TGTGCCAGCAGCTTAAGGTACGGGACAGGAAGCTCCAAGCCCCAGCATTTT.

The chain combines TRBV5-6 with TRBJ2-7; D is possibly TRBD1 (6 bases). CDR1 and CDR2 from the germline V gene are SGHDT and YYEEEE. This CDR3 has 13 residues. V dropped 3 bases and J dropped 2 bases, with 9 bases sitting between them. This CDR3 reads CASSWTETYEQYF. As DNA, the CDR3 is TGTGCCAGCAGCTGGACAGAGACCTACGAGCAGTACTTC.

This chain uses TRBV9 with TRBJ1-6, with TRBD1 matching 10 bases. The CDR3 spans 15 residues. The junction had 6 bases not matched to a gene; V was cut back by 2 bases and J by 10 bases. Germline V gives CDR1 SGDLS, CDR2 YYNGEE. CDR3 amino acids: CASSVFGTGVSPLHF. The CDR3 DNA is TGTGCCAGCAGCGTGTTTGGGACAGGGGTCTCACCCCTCCACTTT.

CDR3 in DNA: TGTGCCAGCAGCAGCCCCGGGACTAGGCAATACAATGAGCAGTTCTTC. It specifies CASSSPGTRQYNEQFF. The genes are TRBV7-2 and TRBJ2-1; 8 bases are a match to TRBD2. The V segment lost 5 bases and the J segment 4 bases; nucleotides outside the gene matches: 10. The CDR3 is 16 amino acids. Per germline, CDR1 SGHTA and CDR2 FQGNSA.

The chain's CDR3 is CASSLVISEKLFF. CDR3 bases: TGTGCCAGCAGCTTAGTGATAAGCGAAAAACTGTTTTTT. The gene calls are TRBV7-9 and TRBJ1-4, with D unresolved. Per germline, CDR1 SEHNR and CDR2 FQNEAQ (reference sequence). V gave up 1 base and J gave up 8 bases, with 8 bases separating them. The CDR3 runs to 13 residues.

The V call is TRBV5-1, the J call TRBJ1-1; 8 bases match TRBD1. The CDR3 contains 14 residues. Germline V gives CDR1 SGHRS, CDR2 YFSETQ. Losses at the gene ends were 3 bases for V and 1 base for J; bases not matched to a gene: 2. CDR3 in amino acids: CASSWDRPNTEAFF. The DNA for the CDR3 is TGCGCCAGCAGCTGGGACAGGCCGAACACTGAAGCTTTCTTT.

The rearrangement uses TRBV6-5 and TRBJ2-2; 8 bases map to TRBD1. The CDR3 loop spans 15 amino acids. Germline V gene lookup returns CDR1 MNHEY and CDR2 SVGAGI. V gave up 6 bases and J gave up 4 bases; unmatched junction bases: 7. In DNA form, the CDR3 reads TGTGCCAGCAGGCCCGACAGGGGACCCACCGGGGAGCTGTTTTTT. It translates to CASRPDRGPTGELFF.

The chain couples TRBV6-2 or TRBV6-3 to TRBJ1-6, with D tentatively TRBD1 (5 bases). Germline CDR1 and CDR2: MNHEY and SVGEGT. The V end was cut by 2 bases, the J end by 9 bases, with 20 bases between. The CDR3 contains 17 residues. The CDR3 here is CASSYGDVRGGGSPLHF. DNA of the CDR3: TGTGCCAGCAGTTACGGGGACGTTCGGGGCGGTGGTTCACCCCTCCACTTT.

V gene TRBV12-5 combines with J gene TRBJ2-7; 8 bases are shared with TRBD2. This CDR3 contains 14 residues. CDR1 and CDR2 from the germline V gene are LGHNT and FRNRAP. The V gene end was trimmed by 6 bases and the J gene end by 0 bases; junction bases not matched to a gene: 4. The CDR3 DNA reads as TGTGCTAGTGGGCGGGGGGACGGCTCCTACGAGCAGTACTTC. Its translation: CASGRGDGSYEQYF.

The rearrangement uses TRBV4-1 and TRBJ2-1, with 8 bases identical to TRBD2. V lost 1 base to trimming and J lost 5 bases; unmatched junction nucleotides: 10. This CDR3 comprises 17 residues. CDR1 and CDR2 from the germline V gene are MGHRA and YSYEKL. CDR3 sequence (DNA): TGCGCCAGCAGCCAAGGCCTACGGGGGGGCGTCAACAATGAGCAGTTCTTC. Its translation is CASSQGLRGGVNNEQFF.

The CDR3 here is CASSQGGRAADTQYF. In DNA, the CDR3 is TGTGCCAGCAGCCAAGGTGGCCGCGCCGCAGATACGCAGTATTTT. The chain has TRBV6-5 and TRBJ2-3, with D hard to call. Trimming took 6 bases from V and 4 from J, leaving 17 bases between them. Germline assignment: CDR1 MNHEY and CDR2 SVGAGI. The CDR3 sequence is 15 residues long.

As DNA, the CDR3 is TGTGCCAGCAGTTATGGGACAACGAACACCGGGGAGCTGTTTTTT. Translating it yields CASSYGTTNTGELFF. V is TRBV6-2 or TRBV6-3 and J is TRBJ2-2, with D perhaps TRBD1 (6 bases). The V end was cut by 3 bases, the J end by 0 bases, with 8 bases between. The CDR3 is made up of 15 amino acids. CDR1 and CDR2 (germline): MNHEY, SVGEGT.

The chain employs TRBV7-6 and TRBJ2-2; TRBD1 or TRBD2 may be the D gene (5 bases each). The CDR3 is made up of 16 amino acids. CDR1 and CDR2 (germline): SGHVS, FNYEAQ. The germline V and J ends were trimmed by 1 base and 1 base, with 10 bases remaining between them. In DNA form, the CDR3 reads TGTGCCAGCAGCTTAGGGTCAGGGAGGAACACCGGGGAGCTGTTTTTT. The encoded protein is CASSLGSGRNTGELFF.

The chain combines TRBV7-2 with TRBJ1-2; tentatively, D is TRBD1 (6 bases). The V gene lost 5 bases and the J gene lost 2 bases, with 18 bases spanning the gap. The CDR3 loop spans 16 amino acids. Per the germline V gene, CDR1 is SGHTA and CDR2 is FQGNSA. The DNA of the CDR3 is TGTGCCAGCAGCCCCGGGGGGGGGCGAGGCAACTATGGCTACACCTTC. Translating gives CASSPGGGRGNYGYTF.

This chain links TRBV4-1 with TRBJ2-1, with a tentative D call TRBD2 (6 bases). The CDR3 totals 18 residues. Germline CDR1 and CDR2: MGHRA and YSYEKL. With 0 bases removed from V and 7 bases from J, the gap between germline ends came to 22 bases. In DNA form, the CDR3 reads TGCGCCAGCAGCCAAGATTCGTCGCAAGGTGGGGGGTGGAATGAGCAGTTCTTC. Amino acids: CASSQDSSQGGGWNEQFF.

The chain employs TRBV6-1 and TRBJ1-5; 12 nucleotides line up with TRBD1. Germline CDR1 and CDR2: MNHNS and SASEGT. CDR3 length: 18 amino acids. Trimming took 1 base from V and 3 from J; bases not matched to a gene: 7. The DNA for the CDR3 is TGTGCCAGCAGTGAAGAGGGACAGGGGGCCTTGTACAATCAGCCCCAGCATTTT. Its protein is CASSEEGQGALYNQPQHF.

The chain couples TRBV6-2 or TRBV6-3 to TRBJ1-5, with a tentative D call TRBD1 (5 bases). The CDR3 covers 17 residues. Trimming took off 4 bases at V and 2 bases at J, with 18 bases between the two ends. CDR1 and CDR2 (germline): MNHEY, SVGEGT. CDR3 DNA sequence: TGTGCCAGCAGTTCTCCAATCTTTGTGGGGGGCAATCAGCCCCAGCATTTT. Its protein is CASSSPIFVGGNQPQHF.

The gene calls are TRBV19 and TRBJ2-3; 8 bases map to TRBD1. The CDR3 is made up of 14 amino acids. V shed 4 bases and J 5 bases; nucleotides not matched to a gene: 5. From germline, CDR1 is LNHDA and CDR2 SQIVND (reference sequence). The CDR3 coding sequence is TGTGCCAGTAGTACCCAGGGGGCGAGAGATACGCAGTATTTT. This sequence encodes CASSTQGARDTQYF.

The chain joins TRBV25-1 to TRBJ1-3, with D tentatively TRBD1 (6 bases). V was pared by 8 bases and J by 2 bases, with 16 bases between. This CDR3 is 15 amino acids long. Germline V lookup: CDR1 MGHDK, CDR2 SYGVNS. The CDR3 DNA is TGTGCCAGCGGGGGGGCCGACAGGACTGGAAACACCATATATTTT. This gives the protein CASGGADRTGNTIYF.